This TCR beta chain is from a study of CD8 T cells in ankylosing spondylitis (dated by TCRdb to about 2017). Some background on the complete study: To find TCR variants linked to disease, the study profiled T cell receptor beta repertoires in ankylosing spondylitis patients and healthy donors. In total, the full study cohort was made up of roughly 110 healthy donors and more than 20 ankylosing spondylitis patients. Peripheral blood was sampled, and synovial fluid was also collected from ankylosing spondylitis patients. Points the paper makes about the study in general: A TCR beta motif made up of eight highly homologous amino acid variants appeared to be characteristic of blood from ankylosing spondylitis patients. Some TCR beta motif variants had previously been reported in synovial fluid and blood of reactive arthritis patients, which suggested common disease-initiation mechanisms. A CD8+ phenotype was shown by the disease-linked clones, which were found at relatively low frequencies in peripheral blood. The disease-linked clones were reported as significantly enriched in matched synovial fluid samples from ankylosing spondylitis patients.

This clonotype was seen many times. The clone's antigen remains unknown. No base-level quality is on record; no much larger clone is a single base apart. For sequencing, an Illumina HiSeq 2500 was employed. TCR beta libraries were prepared by quantitative 5'-RACE with molecular barcodes. On the authors' methods: A new computational method, built on a probabilistic model of VDJ rearrangement, was used to identify disease-linked TCR variants. The public reads were reprocessed in TCRdb via fastp at Q25 and MiXCR, keeping in-frame beta chains. All rows with the same CDR3 protein become a single entry with the most common DNA and genes. The V and J calls were not made by the authors but by TCRdb's processing. This sample holds hundreds of thousands of distinct CDR3 sequences; 7.5% to 9% were observed only once. The ten largest make up over 6.5% of the sample. Reading from cysteine to phenylalanine, the CDR3 counts 13 amino acids. CDR3 DNA is the only sequence kept; it has 39 bases, read in frame from the first base. V loses 6 bases, J loses 4 bases, and the germline ends lie 13 bases apart. The germline V gene (reference sequence) specifies DFQATT as CDR1 and SNEGSKA as CDR2.

The rearrangement joined TRBV20-1 to TRBJ2-1, and the D gene may be TRBD2, 5 bases matching. This sequence originates from a male donor with ankylosing spondylitis or in good health (not recorded which). The sequenced material came from blood, either unsorted or a sorted T cell fraction (not recorded which). The CDR3 reads CSARELAYNEQFF. Here is the DNA: TGCAGTGCGAGGGAACTCGCATACAATGAGCAGTTCTTC.